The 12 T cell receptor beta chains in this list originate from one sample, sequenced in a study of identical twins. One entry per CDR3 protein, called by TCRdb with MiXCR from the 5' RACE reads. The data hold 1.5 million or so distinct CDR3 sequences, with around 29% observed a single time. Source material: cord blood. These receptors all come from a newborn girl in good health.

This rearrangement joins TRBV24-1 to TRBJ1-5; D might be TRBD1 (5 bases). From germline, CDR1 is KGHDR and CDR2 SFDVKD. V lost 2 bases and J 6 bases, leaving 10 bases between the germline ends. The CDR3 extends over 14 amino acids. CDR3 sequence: CATSDSDRGQPQHF. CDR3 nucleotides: TGTGCCACCAGTGATTCCGACAGAGGTCAGCCCCAGCATTTT.

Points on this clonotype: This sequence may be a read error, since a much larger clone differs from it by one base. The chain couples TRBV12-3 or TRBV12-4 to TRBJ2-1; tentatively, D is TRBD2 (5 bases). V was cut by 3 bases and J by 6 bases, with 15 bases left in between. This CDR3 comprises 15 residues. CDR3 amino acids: CASSFGDYLCNEQFF. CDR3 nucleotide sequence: TGTGCCAGCAGTTTTGGAGACTACCTTTGCAATGAGCAGTTCTTC.

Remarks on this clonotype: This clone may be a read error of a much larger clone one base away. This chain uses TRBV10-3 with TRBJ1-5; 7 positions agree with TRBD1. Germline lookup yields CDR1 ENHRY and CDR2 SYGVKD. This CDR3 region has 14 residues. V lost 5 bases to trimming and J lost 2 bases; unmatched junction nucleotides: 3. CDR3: CAISTDRGNQPQHF. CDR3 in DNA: TGTGCCATCAGTACCGACAGGGGCAATCAGCCCCAGCATTTT.

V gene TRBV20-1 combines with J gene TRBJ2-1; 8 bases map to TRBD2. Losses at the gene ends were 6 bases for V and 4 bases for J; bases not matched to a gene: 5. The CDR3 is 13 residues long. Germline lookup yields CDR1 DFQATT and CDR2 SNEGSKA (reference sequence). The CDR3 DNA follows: TGCAGTGCAACTCGACTAGCGTACAATGAGCAGTTCTTC. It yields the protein CSATRLAYNEQFF.

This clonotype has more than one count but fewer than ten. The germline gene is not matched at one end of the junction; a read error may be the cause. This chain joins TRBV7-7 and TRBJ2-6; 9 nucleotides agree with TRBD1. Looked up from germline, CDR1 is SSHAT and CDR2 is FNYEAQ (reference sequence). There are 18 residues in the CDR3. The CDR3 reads CASSLGTGILSGANVLTF. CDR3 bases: TGTGCTAGCAGCTTGGGGACAGGGATTCTTTCTGGGGCCAACGTCCTGACTTTC. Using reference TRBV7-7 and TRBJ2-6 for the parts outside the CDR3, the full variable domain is GAGVSQSPRYKVTKRGQDVTLRCDPISSHATLYWYQQALGQGPEFLTYFNYEAQPDKSGLPSDRFSAERPEGSISTLTIQRTEQRDSAMYRCASSLGTGILSGANVLTFGAGSRLTVL.

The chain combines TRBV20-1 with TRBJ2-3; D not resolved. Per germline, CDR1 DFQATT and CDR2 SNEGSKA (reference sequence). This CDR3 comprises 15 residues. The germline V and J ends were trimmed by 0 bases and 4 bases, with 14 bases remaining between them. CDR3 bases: TGCAGTGCTAGAGATCCCGTCGGATCGCCAGATACGCAGTATTTT. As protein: CSARDPVGSPDTQYF.

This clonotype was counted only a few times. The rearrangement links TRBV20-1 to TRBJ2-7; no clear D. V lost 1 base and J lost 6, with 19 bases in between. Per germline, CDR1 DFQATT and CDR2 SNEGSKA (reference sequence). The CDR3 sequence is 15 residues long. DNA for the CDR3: TGCAGTGCTAGAGGAGGCTCAACTACCCTTAGCGAGCAGTACTTC. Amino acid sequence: CSARGGSTTLSEQYF.

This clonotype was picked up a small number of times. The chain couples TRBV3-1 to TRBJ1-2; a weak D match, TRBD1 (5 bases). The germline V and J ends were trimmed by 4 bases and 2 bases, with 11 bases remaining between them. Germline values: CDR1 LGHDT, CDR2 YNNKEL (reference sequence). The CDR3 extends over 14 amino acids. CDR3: CASSRGELNYGYTF. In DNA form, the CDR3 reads TGTGCCAGCAGCCGAGGGGAACTGAACTATGGCTACACCTTC.

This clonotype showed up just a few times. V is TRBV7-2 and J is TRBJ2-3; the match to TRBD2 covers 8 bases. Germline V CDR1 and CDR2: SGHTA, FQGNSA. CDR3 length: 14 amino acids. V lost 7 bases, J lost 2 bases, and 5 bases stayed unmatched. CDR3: CASTHSGTTDTQYF. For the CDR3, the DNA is TGTGCCAGCACCCATAGCGGGACCACAGATACGCAGTATTTT.

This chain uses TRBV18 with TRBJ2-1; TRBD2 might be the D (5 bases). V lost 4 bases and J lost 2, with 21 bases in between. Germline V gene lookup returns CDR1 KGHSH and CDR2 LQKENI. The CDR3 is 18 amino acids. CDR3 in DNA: TGTGCCAGCTCACACACAAATCGACGGGGAGAAGCCTACAATGAGCAGTTCTTC. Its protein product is CASSHTNRRGEAYNEQFF.

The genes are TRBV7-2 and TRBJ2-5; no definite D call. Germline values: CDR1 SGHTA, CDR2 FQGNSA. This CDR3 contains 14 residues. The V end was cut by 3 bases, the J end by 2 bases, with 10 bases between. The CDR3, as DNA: TGTGCCAGCAGCTTTGGGAAATTACAAGAGACCCAGTACTTC. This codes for CASSFGKLQETQYF.

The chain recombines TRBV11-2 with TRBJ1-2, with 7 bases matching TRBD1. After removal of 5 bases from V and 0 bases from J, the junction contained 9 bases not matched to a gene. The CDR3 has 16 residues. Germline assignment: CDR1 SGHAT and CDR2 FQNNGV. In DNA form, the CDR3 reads TGTGCCAGCAGCCCTCGACCCGGGACAGCTAACTATGGCTACACCTTC. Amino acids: CASSPRPGTANYGYTF. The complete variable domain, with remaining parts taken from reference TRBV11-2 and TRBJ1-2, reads EAGVAQSPRYKIIEKRQSVAFWCNPISGHATLYWYQQILGQGPKLLIQFQNNGVVDDSQLPKDRFSAERLKGVDSTLKIQPAKLEDSAVYLCASSPRPGTANYGYTFGSGTRLTVV.